Each of the 22 T cell receptor beta chains below was sequenced from the same sample in a study of blood T cell repertoires in COVID-19. Here immunoSEQ multiplex PCR was the method, and the copy in TCRdb shows in-frame clones only, minus some. This sample yields under 50,000 clones, of which around 86% are seen a single time; more than 5% belongs to the top ten. Sequences were obtained from peripheral blood. The receptor set was obtained from a man between 35 and 55 years old with active COVID-19.

The CDR3 is CASSSGNGGTEAFF. The CDR3 bases are TGTGCCAGCAGCTCGGGAAACGGGGGCACTGAAGCTTTCTTT. The chain links TRBV5-4 to TRBJ1-1; possible D gene TRBD1, 5 bases. CDR3 length: 14 residues. Germline V gene data show CDR1 as SGHNT and CDR2 as YYREEE (reference sequence). V was clipped by 3 bases and J by 4 bases, with 13 bases between them.

This clone came up once. V and J are TRBV4-1 and TRBJ2-1, with 8 bases identical to TRBD2. V lost 5 bases and J lost 4; bases outside the gene matches: 10. In germline, CDR1 is MGHRA, CDR2 YSYEKL. CDR3 length: 16 residues. The CDR3 nucleotides are TGCGCCAGCAGCTCCCAGACTAGCGTGTCATACAATGAGCAGTTCTTC. Protein sequence: CASSSQTSVSYNEQFF.

The chain is built from TRBV11-3 and TRBJ2-6, with 12 bases identical to TRBD1. Germline V gives CDR1 SGHNT, CDR2 YENEEA. The V segment lost 5 bases and the J segment 3 bases; nucleotides outside the gene matches: 8. CDR3 size: 18 residues. CDR3 loop: CASSPEGQGAGGANVLTF. CDR3 bases: TGTGCCAGCAGCCCGGAGGGACAGGGGGCGGGTGGGGCCAACGTCCTGACTTTC.

This clone was observed a handful of times. This chain links TRBV5-1 with TRBJ2-1; maybe TRBD1 (6 bases). The CDR3 covers 14 residues. Between the trimmed V and J ends, which lost 4 bases and 8 bases, there was a span of 16 bases. Germline loops: CDR1 SGHRS, CDR2 YFSETQ. CDR3 residues: CASSLGYRAYEQFF. The DNA for the CDR3 is TGCGCCAGCAGCCTGGGGTACAGGGCTTATGAGCAGTTCTTC.

The chain carries TRBV20-1 and TRBJ2-7; D gene unclear. The V and J ends lost 0 bases and 2 bases respectively, with 2 bases between them. CDR1 is DFQATT, CDR2 SNEGSKA, per germline (reference sequence). The CDR3 sequence is 11 residues long. CDR3 DNA: TGCAGTGCTAGAGACACCTACGAGCAGTACTTC. Translation: CSARDTYEQYF.

DNA of the CDR3: TGTGCCAGCAGTATAGCGGGCGAGCAGTACTTC. Its protein is CASSIAGEQYF. The rearrangement links TRBV6-5 to TRBJ2-7; TRBD2 matches at 7 bases. The V gene's germline CDR1 is MNHEY and CDR2 SVGAGI. After removal of 5 bases from V and 6 bases from J, the junction contained 1 base not matched to a gene. The CDR3 length is 11 residues.

The V and J genes are TRBV6-1 and TRBJ1-5; D is ambiguous. Germline CDR1 MNHNS, CDR2 SASEGT. The CDR3 runs 15 residues. Trimming left V 2 bases short and J 5 bases short, with 13 bases between. CDR3 sequence reads: CASSENGGGHQPQHF. CDR3 bases: TGTGCCAGCAGTGAAAACGGAGGCGGCCATCAGCCCCAGCATTTT.

The rearrangement joins TRBV10-3 to TRBJ1-2; D remains unclear. The germline V and J ends were trimmed by 0 bases and 7 bases, with 12 bases remaining between them. This CDR3 has 14 residues. In germline, CDR1 is ENHRY, CDR2 SYGVKD. CDR3 DNA sequence: TGTGCCATCAGTGAGTCGTTACTCATTTCTGGCTACACCTTC. Protein sequence: CAISESLLISGYTF.

The rearrangement uses TRBV2 and TRBJ2-5; possibly TRBD1 for D (6 bases). Germline lookup yields CDR1 SNHLY and CDR2 FYNNEI. Trimming took off 2 bases at V and 6 bases at J, with 19 bases between the two ends. The CDR3 runs to 16 residues. This CDR3 is CASSEPSDFGQKTQYF. CDR3 nucleotide sequence: TGTGCCAGCAGTGAACCCTCGGATTTTGGACAGAAGACCCAGTACTTC.

The chain is built from TRBV2 and TRBJ2-1, with 7 bases that match TRBD2. The CDR3 consists of 14 residues. J gave up 2 bases and V 7 bases, and 5 bases lay outside the gene matches. CDR1 is SNHLY and CDR2 is FYNNEI in the germline V gene. The CDR3 DNA sequence: TGTGCCAGCAATAGGCTAGCGGCCTACAATGAGCAGTTCTTC. Its protein is CASNRLAAYNEQFF.

The V gene is TRBV5-1, the J gene TRBJ2-3; 12 bases are a match to TRBD2. Trimming took 4 bases from V and 2 from J; bases not matched to a gene: 8. The CDR3 loop spans 17 amino acids. From germline, CDR1 is SGHRS and CDR2 YFSETQ. In DNA, the CDR3 is TGCGCCAGCAGCAACCGACTAGCGGGGGACCTCACAGATACGCAGTATTTT. This encodes CASSNRLAGDLTDTQYF.

The rearrangement links TRBV4-1 to TRBJ2-7; D remains unclear. V gave up 2 bases and J gave up 2 bases, with 13 bases separating them. The CDR3 loop spans 15 amino acids. CDR1 and CDR2 from the germline V gene are MGHRA and YSYEKL. CDR3 amino acids: CASSQITPGTYEQYF. CDR3 nucleotide sequence: TGCGCCAGCAGCCAAATCACCCCAGGTACCTACGAGCAGTACTTC.

The chain employs TRBV12-5 and TRBJ2-3, with D hard to call. CDR1 is LGHNT, CDR2 FRNRAP, per germline. The ends were cut back, 1 base at V and 2 bases at J, with 7 bases in the middle. The CDR3 runs 14 residues. The CDR3 reads CASGLETFTDTQYF. The CDR3 DNA reads TGTGCTAGTGGTTTGGAAACTTTCACAGATACGCAGTATTTT.

The table lists this clone with a few counts. CDR3 loop: CATSESRGSYGYTF. The CDR3 DNA reads as TGTGCCACCAGTGAATCCAGGGGGAGCTATGGCTACACCTTC. The chain is built from TRBV24-1 and TRBJ1-2; 7 bases fit TRBD1. The CDR3 sequence is 14 residues long. Germline CDR1 reads KGHDR; CDR2 reads SFDVKD. The trim removed 4 bases at V and 4 bases at J, leaving 5 bases unmatched.

The V and J genes are TRBV10-3 and TRBJ2-3, with D uncertain. Between the trimmed V and J ends, which lost 7 bases and 3 bases, there was a span of 11 bases. The CDR3 is 13 amino acids. Per the germline V gene, CDR1 is ENHRY and CDR2 is SYGVKD. Here the CDR3 reads CAIMPTPTDTQYF. The CDR3 DNA is TGTGCCATCATGCCTACGCCGACAGATACGCAGTATTTT.

The genes are TRBV6-5 and TRBJ2-5; 13 positions match TRBD2. The CDR3 is 13 residues long. CDR1 is MNHEY, CDR2 SVGAGI, per germline. The ends lost 11 bases at V and 4 bases at J; junction bases unmatched: 4. CDR3 DNA sequence: TGTGCCGGGAGGACTAGCGGGAGAGAGACCCAGTACTTC. This translates into CAGRTSGRETQYF.

This clone was observed a handful of times. V gene TRBV19 combines with J gene TRBJ1-5; D ambiguous. CDR3 length: 17 amino acids. Germline loops: CDR1 LNHDA, CDR2 SQIVND (reference sequence). Trimming left V 1 base short and J 0 bases short, with 13 bases between. CDR3 DNA sequence: TGTGCCAGTAGTATAGGCGTACAGTTTTATAGCAATCAGCCCCAGCATTTT. It translates to CASSIGVQFYSNQPQHF.

The chain uses TRBV11-2 and TRBJ2-7; D remains ambiguous. Looked up from germline, CDR1 is SGHAT and CDR2 is FQNNGV. V lost 7 bases and J lost 0, with 13 bases in between. There are 14 residues in the CDR3. CDR3 nucleotides: TGTGCCAGCACTGAGACTTATTTCTCCTACGAGCAGTACTTC. Its translation is CASTETYFSYEQYF.

The chain has TRBV5-1 and TRBJ2-7; 11 bases are shared with TRBD2. J gave up 0 bases and V 3 bases, and 2 bases lay outside the gene matches. Per the germline V gene, CDR1 is SGHRS and CDR2 is YFSETQ. The CDR3 has 15 amino acids. Written as DNA, the CDR3 is TGCGCCAGCAGCTCACTAGCGGGAGACTCCTACGAGCAGTACTTC. Translation: CASSSLAGDSYEQYF.

This clone was seen a few times. V gene TRBV7-9 combines with J gene TRBJ2-7, with D possibly TRBD2 on 5 matching bases. CDR1 SEHNR and CDR2 FQNEAQ come from the germline V gene (reference sequence). The V end lost 4 bases, the J end lost 5 bases, and 9 bases lay between the germline ends. CDR3 size: 12 residues. CDR3 in amino acids: CASSSDGNEQYF. DNA for the CDR3: TGTGCCAGCAGCTCCGACGGGAACGAGCAGTACTTC.

This clone has a single count. The chain carries TRBV15 and TRBJ1-5; no clear D gene. The CDR3 runs 15 residues. The V gene's germline CDR1 is LNHNV and CDR2 YYDKDF (reference sequence). Trimming took off 5 bases at V and 0 bases at J, with 11 bases between the two ends. CDR3 DNA: TGTGCCACCAGCTCCCCGTATTATAGCAATCAGCCCCAGCATTTT. It codes for CATSSPYYSNQPQHF.

CDR3 residues: CATSDTDRGSYEQYF. CDR3 in DNA: TGTGCCACCAGCGATACCGACAGGGGATCCTACGAGCAGTACTTC. The chain uses TRBV15 and TRBJ2-7; TRBD1 matches at 8 bases. Germline V lookup: CDR1 LNHNV, CDR2 YYDKDF (reference sequence). The trim removed 5 bases at V and 1 base at J, leaving 7 bases unmatched. The CDR3 length is 15 residues.